The 7 T cell receptor beta chains below come from one sample, sequenced in a study of early T cells in non-severe SARS-CoV-2 infection. In TCRdb, the 5' RACE reads were re-called with MiXCR into one record per CDR3 protein. The repertoire consists of 100,000 to 150,000 distinct CDR3 sequences, with more than 12% occurring once and the leading ten covering 21%. Sample: whole blood. Every receptor here comes from an adult who was a healthcare worker with PCR-confirmed SARS-CoV-2 infection or an uninfected control (not recorded which).

This clonotype was counted a few times. This chain uses TRBV18 with TRBJ1-6, with a weak D call TRBD1 (6 bases). Germline loops: CDR1 KGHSH, CDR2 LQKENI. The CDR3 runs 15 residues. V was trimmed by 6 bases and J by 8 bases, leaving 17 bases between them. In nucleotides, the CDR3 is TGTGCCAGCTCTCCCGCCGGGCAGGGGCATTCACCCCTCCACTTT. Its translation: CASSPAGQGHSPLHF. Using reference TRBV18 and TRBJ1-6 for the parts outside the CDR3, the full variable domain is NAGVMQNPRHLVRRRGQEARLRCSPMKGHSHVYWYRQLPEEGLKFMVYLQKENIIDESGMPKERFSAEFPKEGPSILRIQQVVRGDSAAYFCASSPAGQGHSPLHFGNGTRLTVT.

The chain has TRBV20-1 and TRBJ2-5, with 11 positions matching TRBD2. The trim removed 3 bases at V and 3 bases at J, leaving 12 bases unmatched. CDR3 length: 17 amino acids. From germline, CDR1 is DFQATT and CDR2 SNEGSKA (reference sequence). CDR3 sequence (DNA): TGCAGTGCTAGGGCTGGGACTAGCGGCATCGTTAAAGAGACCCAGTACTTC. Translation: CSARAGTSGIVKETQYF.

This clonotype was counted between two and nine times. The chain has TRBV5-1 and TRBJ1-1; the D is unclear. The CDR3 sequence is 14 residues long. Germline loops: CDR1 SGHRS, CDR2 YFSETQ. Between the trimmed V and J ends, which lost 3 bases and 5 bases, there was a span of 14 bases. The chain's CDR3 is CASSSDPGRTEAFF. The CDR3 bases are TGCGCCAGCAGCTCCGATCCCGGGCGAACTGAAGCTTTCTTT.

The V call is TRBV25-1, the J call TRBJ2-5, with D possibly being TRBD1 or TRBD2 (5 bases each). Per the germline V gene, CDR1 is MGHDK and CDR2 is SYGVNS. Deletions cut 4 bases from V and 1 base from J, with 10 bases between. The CDR3 totals 14 residues. DNA for the CDR3: TGTGCCAGCAGTGTCCCAGGGAGCCAAGAGACCCAGTACTTC. This codes for CASSVPGSQETQYF. Full variable domain (rest looked up from reference TRBV25-1 and TRBJ2-5): EADIYQTPRYLVIGTGKKITLECSQTMGHDKMYWYQQDPGMELHLIHYSYGVNSTEKGDLSSESTVSRIRTEHFPLTLESARPSHTSQYLCASSVPGSQETQYFGPGTRLLVL.

The V call is TRBV20-1, the J call TRBJ1-6; D may be TRBD1 (5 bases). This CDR3 is 14 amino acids long. Per germline, CDR1 DFQATT and CDR2 SNEGSKA (reference sequence). Trimming shortened V by 6 bases and J by 8 bases, and 17 bases separated the two germline ends. The CDR3 is CSALEGREHSPLHF. The CDR3 DNA is TGCAGTGCCTTAGAGGGGAGGGAGCATTCACCCCTCCACTTT.

The chain carries TRBV24-1 and TRBJ2-3, with D possibly being TRBD1 (5 bases). With 7 bases removed from V and 6 bases from J, the gap between germline ends came to 10 bases. From germline, CDR1 is KGHDR and CDR2 SFDVKD. There are 12 residues in the CDR3. The CDR3 DNA reads as TGTGCCACCAGGGGCGCAGGGGATACGCAGTATTTT. The encoded protein is CATRGAGDTQYF.

This clonotype was seen a handful of times. The gene calls are TRBV4-2 and TRBJ2-3; D not certain. Trimming shortened V by 7 bases and J by 0 bases, and 8 bases separated the two germline ends. This CDR3 comprises 13 residues. Germline V gene lookup returns CDR1 LGHNA and CDR2 YNFKEQ. CDR3 sequence: CASTPASTDTQYF. Written as DNA, the CDR3 is TGTGCCAGCACCCCCGCTAGCACAGATACGCAGTATTTT.